The TCR beta chain described here comes from a study of cytomegalovirus exposure and HLA in healthy donors. Researchers ran the PCR with 60 Vbeta and 13 Jbeta primers. Generated by immunoSEQ multiplex PCR, the TCRdb table keeps only in-frame clones and is missing some. The sample has more than 130,000 clones, approximately 80% seen once; the top ten hold about 3.9%. The trim removed 5 bases at V and 6 bases at J, leaving 14 bases unmatched. From germline, CDR1 is LNHDA and CDR2 SQIVND (reference sequence). This CDR3 contains 16 residues. Regarding this clone: Its antigen is still unknown.

General study results and limits: A few CMV-associated chains proved CMV antigen-specific in vitro.

This rearrangement joins TRBV19 to TRBJ2-7; 9 bases are shared with TRBD2. This receptor was identified in a man younger than 30 in good health and CMV-seronegative. Sequenced material: PBMCs. The CDR3 is CASSRLASGVQGEQYF. The CDR3 coding sequence is TGTGCCAGTAGTCGTCTTGCTAGCGGGGTTCAGGGCGAGCAGTACTTC.